This T cell receptor (beta chain) was recovered during a study of blood T cell repertoires in COVID-19. Study information: Both acute and convalescent COVID-19 samples were obtained from the United States, Italy and Spain. Sources were T cells, B-cell-depleted T cells, or PBMCs; the material itself was cDNA or gDNA.

After removal of 4 bases from V and 4 bases from J, the junction contained 7 bases not matched to a gene. Germline values: CDR1 KGHDR, CDR2 SFDVKD. The CDR3 is 16 residues long. The data were produced by immunoSEQ multiplex PCR, yet TCRdb's version contains in-frame clones alone and is incomplete. This sample yields roughly 150,000 clones, of which 80% to 90% are seen a single time; roughly 15% belongs to the top ten. This clone was seen more than once but under ten times. Material: peripheral blood. This clonotype was obtained from a woman aged 40-49 years with acute or convalescent COVID-19. V usage is TRBV24-1 and J usage is TRBJ2-1; 9 bases agree with TRBD2. The CDR3 nucleotides read TGTGCCACCAGTGAAACCGGACTAGCGCGATACAATGAGCAGTTCTTC. This sequence encodes CATSETGLARYNEQFF.